One sample yielded the 25 T cell receptor beta chains listed below, sequenced in a study of blood T cell repertoires in COVID-19. The method was immunoSEQ multiplex PCR; TCRdb's version includes in-frame clones alone and lacks a portion of them. The repertoire holds under 250,000 clones, with about four fifths as singletons. Sample: peripheral blood. The receptors here all came from a middle-aged woman with active or convalescent COVID-19.

The rearrangement links TRBV19 to TRBJ1-5; the D gene is possibly TRBD1 (6 bases). There are 14 residues in the CDR3. The V end was cut by 2 bases, the J end by 11 bases, with 16 bases between. Germline loops: CDR1 LNHDA, CDR2 SQIVND (reference sequence). Here the CDR3 DNA reads TGTGCCAGTAGTATAAGGGGGGGTGGGGGGGCCCAGCATTTT. This translates into CASSIRGGGGAQHF.

The chain combines TRBV29-1 with TRBJ1-2; D may be TRBD1 (5 bases). Trimming removed 7 bases from V and 4 bases from J, with 19 bases in between. The CDR3 loop spans 14 amino acids. Germline CDR1 SQVTM, CDR2 ANQGSEA. CDR3 coding DNA: TGCAGCGCCCCTGACAGCCCATCGCCCTATGGCTACACCTTC. Amino acid sequence: CSAPDSPSPYGYTF.

The genes are TRBV19 and TRBJ1-5; D remains unclear. This CDR3 is 14 amino acids long. Trimming left V 7 bases short and J 3 bases short, with 13 bases between. Germline V lookup: CDR1 LNHDA, CDR2 SQIVND (reference sequence). The CDR3 reads CASKDRGDNQPQHF. CDR3 DNA sequence: TGTGCCAGTAAGGATCGGGGAGACAATCAGCCCCAGCATTTT.

V usage is TRBV28 and J usage is TRBJ2-7; TRBD1 aligns across 10 bases. Germline assignment: CDR1 MDHEN and CDR2 SYDVKM. The CDR3 is 16 residues long. V shed 6 bases, J shed 0 bases, and the junction held 8 bases outside the gene matches. CDR3 bases: TGTGCCAGCAGCTCCCCCCGGGACAGGGGCTCCTACGAGCAGTACTTC. Amino acids: CASSSPRDRGSYEQYF.

J is TRBJ2-1 and V is TRBV6-5; TRBD1 matches at 9 bases. The V gene end was trimmed by 2 bases and the J gene end by 5 bases; junction bases not matched to a gene: 4. Germline lookup yields CDR1 MNHEY and CDR2 SVGAGI. This CDR3 contains 15 residues. Here the CDR3 reads CASSYHGTGNNEQFF. The CDR3 nucleotides read TGTGCCAGCAGTTACCACGGGACAGGGAACAATGAGCAGTTCTTC.

This chain joins TRBV7-2 and TRBJ2-3, with D tentatively TRBD1 (5 bases). CDR1 and CDR2 (germline): SGHTA, FQGNSA. The CDR3 has 16 amino acids. Trimming shortened V by 5 bases and J by 3 bases, and 18 bases separated the two germline ends. This CDR3 is CASSPPIGQRTDTQYF. In nucleotides, the CDR3 is TGTGCCAGCAGCCCCCCAATCGGACAACGGACAGATACGCAGTATTTT.

The chain carries TRBV4-2 and TRBJ1-2; TRBD1 matches 7 bases. J gave up 2 bases and V 4 bases, and 10 bases lay outside the gene matches. Germline CDR1 reads LGHNA; CDR2 reads YNFKEQ. CDR3 length: 16 residues. For the CDR3, the DNA is TGTGCCAGCAGCCCCCAGGGGTCAGGGGGGAACTATGGCTACACCTTC. This gives the protein CASSPQGSGGNYGYTF.

The chain couples TRBV10-3 to TRBJ2-7; unclear D gene. The CDR3 length is 13 residues. V lost 2 bases, J lost 2 bases, and 7 bases lay in between. CDR1 is ENHRY, CDR2 SYGVKD, per germline. The chain's CDR3 is CAISERDTYEQYF. The CDR3 region has the DNA TGTGCCATCAGTGAGCGCGATACCTACGAGCAGTACTTC.

The chain carries TRBV9 and TRBJ1-3; maybe TRBD1 (5 bases). Germline V gene sequence: CDR1 SGDLS, CDR2 YYNGEE. The CDR3 loop spans 15 amino acids. Trimming shortened V by 3 bases and J by 2 bases, and 12 bases separated the two germline ends. CDR3: CASSGGLGPGNTIYF. The DNA for the CDR3 is TGTGCCAGCAGCGGGGGACTTGGTCCTGGAAACACCATATATTTT.

This clone was found once. The rearrangement links TRBV7-8 to TRBJ1-2; unclear D gene. This CDR3 contains 16 residues. The germline V gene encodes CDR1 SGHVS and CDR2 FQNEAQ. The ends were cut back, 0 bases at V and 3 bases at J, with 14 bases in the middle. The CDR3 is CASSLARMGRYYGYTF. In nucleotides, the CDR3 is TGTGCCAGCAGCTTAGCGCGCATGGGGAGGTACTATGGCTACACCTTC.

The chain carries TRBV4-1 and TRBJ2-1, with 8 bases lining up with TRBD2. CDR1 is MGHRA, CDR2 YSYEKL, per germline. This CDR3 is 13 amino acids long. The junction had 0 bases not matched to a gene; V was cut back by 1 base and J by 7 bases. CDR3 protein: CASSQGGRNEQFF. In nucleotides, the CDR3 is TGCGCCAGCAGCCAAGGCGGGAGGAATGAGCAGTTCTTC.

CDR3: CASGSGSGRSYEQYF. Written as DNA, the CDR3 is TGCGCCAGCGGGTCGGGTAGCGGGCGCTCCTACGAGCAGTACTTC. The V and J genes are TRBV5-1 and TRBJ2-7; 7 bases are a match to TRBD2. Germline assignment: CDR1 SGHRS and CDR2 YFSETQ. J lost 0 bases, V lost 7 bases, and 10 bases had no gene match. This CDR3 has 15 amino acids.

The chain joins TRBV4-2 to TRBJ2-3; 10 nucleotides match TRBD2. Looked up from germline, CDR1 is LGHNA and CDR2 is YNFKEQ. V gave up 2 bases and J gave up 0 bases; unmatched junction bases: 11. CDR3 length equals 19 residues. The CDR3 region has the DNA TGTGCCAGCAGCCAAATAAGCGGGGGGGCCGGCCGGAGCACAGATACGCAGTATTTT. It specifies CASSQISGGAGRSTDTQYF.

The chain employs TRBV28 and TRBJ2-7; the D gene is possibly TRBD1 (6 bases). The CDR3 is 15 residues long. V was clipped by 5 bases and J by 5 bases, with 19 bases between them. Germline assignment: CDR1 MDHEN and CDR2 SYDVKM. The CDR3 is CASSPPSGQFNEQYF. The CDR3 nucleotides are TGTGCCAGCAGTCCTCCCTCCGGACAGTTCAACGAGCAGTACTTC.

This chain links TRBV30 with TRBJ1-6, with D unclear. Germline V gene data show CDR1 as GTSNPN and CDR2 as SVGIG (reference sequence). With 2 bases removed from V and 12 bases from J, the gap between germline ends came to 14 bases. The CDR3 contains 13 residues. The CDR3 coding sequence is TGTGCCTGGAGTTCACGACCCGGAGGACCCCTCCACTTT. Translated, it gives CAWSSRPGGPLHF.

This chain joins TRBV6-5 and TRBJ1-6; 7 bases match TRBD1. The V and J ends lost 8 bases and 6 bases, in that order; junction bases with no gene match: 7. There are 14 residues in the CDR3. CDR1 is MNHEY and CDR2 is SVGAGI in the germline V gene. CDR3: CASSRTGSNSPLHF. As DNA, the CDR3 is TGTGCCAGCTCGCGGACAGGTTCTAATTCACCCCTCCACTTT.

This clone was counted many times. This sequence joins TRBV30 and TRBJ2-7; TRBD1 might be the D (6 bases). Germline CDR1 is GTSNPN and CDR2 is SVGIG (reference sequence). Between the trimmed V and J ends, which lost 3 bases and 1 base, there was a span of 13 bases. This CDR3 is 14 amino acids long. The CDR3 sequence is CAWSPGTTSYEQYF. The CDR3 nucleotides are TGTGCCTGGAGCCCCGGGACAACGTCCTACGAGCAGTACTTC.

This chain links TRBV10-3 with TRBJ1-2; TRBD1 might be the D (5 bases). The length of the CDR3 is 15 residues. CDR1 and CDR2 (germline): ENHRY, SYGVKD. V was cut by 2 bases and J by 7 bases, with 17 bases left in between. This CDR3 reads CAISEPEGRAAGYTF. CDR3 in DNA: TGTGCCATCAGTGAGCCGGAGGGCAGGGCTGCTGGCTACACCTTC.

The chain couples TRBV9 to TRBJ2-1, with a possible D match to TRBD2 (5 bases). Germline V gene sequence: CDR1 SGDLS, CDR2 YYNGEE. The CDR3 is 17 amino acids. V was trimmed by 5 bases and J by 9 bases, leaving 27 bases between them. The DNA of the CDR3 is TGTGCCAGCAGTGCAATGGCTAGCTCCTCGAAGCCCACTGAGCAGTTCTTC. Translated: CASSAMASSSKPTEQFF.

The genes are TRBV19 and TRBJ2-2, with 7 bases identical to TRBD1. CDR3 length: 14 amino acids. Trimming removed 6 bases from V and 6 bases from J; junction bases left unmatched: 7. Germline V gives CDR1 LNHDA, CDR2 SQIVND (reference sequence). The CDR3: CASRQGPDSGELFF. The CDR3 coding sequence is TGTGCCAGTAGACAGGGGCCTGACTCCGGGGAGCTGTTTTTT.

The chain recombines TRBV28 with TRBJ1-3; D is undetermined. Trimming left V 5 bases short and J 3 bases short, with 11 bases between. Germline CDR1 and CDR2: MDHEN and SYDVKM. The CDR3 length is 14 residues. The CDR3 here is CASSPGTVGNTIYF. In DNA form, the CDR3 reads TGTGCCAGCAGTCCTGGTACAGTTGGAAACACCATATATTTT.

J is TRBJ2-6 and V is TRBV11-2, with 10 positions matching TRBD1. CDR3 length equals 16 residues. The V segment lost 5 bases and the J segment 4 bases; nucleotides outside the gene matches: 5. Germline CDR1 and CDR2: SGHAT and FQNNGV. The CDR3 protein is CASSHDRGRGANVLTF. The CDR3 DNA is TGTGCCAGCAGCCACGACAGGGGGCGAGGGGCCAACGTCCTGACTTTC. The full variable domain, completed using reference TRBV11-2 and TRBJ2-6, is EAGVAQSPRYKIIEKRQSVAFWCNPISGHATLYWYQQILGQGPKLLIQFQNNGVVDDSQLPKDRFSAERLKGVDSTLKIQPAKLEDSAVYLCASSHDRGRGANVLTFGAGSRLTVL.

The chain joins TRBV19 to TRBJ2-5; 12 positions agree with TRBD1. The V gene's germline CDR1 is LNHDA and CDR2 SQIVND (reference sequence). The CDR3 length is 13 residues. Unmatched junction bases numbered 10, after V lost 10 bases and J lost 10 bases. CDR3 protein: CATGQGATPGQYF. In nucleotides, the CDR3 is TGTGCCACGGGACAGGGGGCCACTCCTGGCCAGTACTTC. Full variable domain (missing parts from reference TRBV19 and TRBJ2-5): DGGITQSPKYLFRKEGQNVTLSCEQNLNHDAMYWYRQDPGQGLRLIYYSQIVNDFQKGDIAEGYSVSREKKESFPLTVTSAQKNPTAFYLCATGQGATPGQYFGPGTRLLVL.

This CDR3 is CASSLREEAYNEQFF. CDR3 DNA: TGTGCCAGTAGTCTGCGGGAGGAAGCCTACAATGAGCAGTTCTTC. The chain couples TRBV19 to TRBJ2-1; 8 bases agree with TRBD2. The CDR3 is 15 residues long. Germline CDR1 and CDR2: LNHDA and SQIVND (reference sequence). With V trimmed by 5 bases and J by 2 bases, 5 bases remained unmatched.

The genes are TRBV10-2 and TRBJ2-7; 7 positions agree with TRBD2. This CDR3 spans 14 amino acids. The germline V gene has CDR1 WSHSY and CDR2 SAAADI. J was trimmed by 4 bases and V by 6 bases; bases with no gene match: 9. CDR3 in DNA: TGCGCCAGCAGACGGGAGGTCCCCCCTTACGAGCAGTACTTC. This encodes CASRREVPPYEQYF.